These T cell receptor beta chains were read from a single sample in a study of OX40 agonist ivuxolimab in advanced cancers. Method: immunoSEQ multiplex PCR; TCRdb's copy keeps in-frame clones and lacks some. The sample shows about 30,000 clones, around 82% of them seen only once. Sequencing used CD4+ or CD8+ T cells sorted from blood, obtained in a trial of the OX40 agonist ivuxolimab. Every receptor here comes from an adult with an advanced solid tumor such as melanoma, head and neck, liver or kidney cancer. Both conserved end residues are part of each CDR3. A D gene is named only where the DNA matches it firmly. Clone size is stated in some rows and not others, as once, few, many or a class when expanded.

d_call	clone_size	v_call	j_call	cdr3_aa	cdr3_nt
-	-	TRBV29-1	TRBJ2-7	CSVVVATLILYEQYF	TGCAGCGTTGTGGTCGCGACCCTCATTCTATACGAGCAGTACTTC
TRBD1	-	TRBV6-1	TRBJ2-2	CASSELPGTGANGELFF	TGTGCCAGCAGTGAGCTTCCCGGGACAGGGGCCAATGGGGAGCTGTTTTTT
-	-	TRBV28	TRBJ2-5	CASSLPYQETQYF	TGTGCCAGCAGTTTACCGTACCAAGAGACCCAGTACTTC
-	-	TRBV28	TRBJ2-1	CATQSGAIINEQFF	TGTGCCACCCAGTCGGGGGCGATTATCAATGAGCAGTTCTTC
-	-	TRBV28	TRBJ1-5	CASSLAYSNQPQHF	TGTGCCAGCAGTTTAGCTTATAGCAATCAGCCCCAGCATTTT
-	-	TRBV27	TRBJ2-7	CASSPPGGYEQYF	TGTGCCAGCAGTCCCCCAGGAGGGTACGAGCAGTACTTC
-	-	TRBV4-2	TRBJ2-5	CASSQGGLQETQYF	TGTGCCAGCAGCCAAGGGGGGCTCCAAGAGACCCAGTACTTC
-	-	TRBV28	TRBJ1-2	CASSLRSLYYGYTF	TGTGCCAGCAGTTTACGGAGTCTATACTATGGCTACACCTTC
TRBD1	-	TRBV11-2	TRBJ1-4	CASSRPDRSTEKLFF	TGTGCCAGCAGCCGTCCGGACAGGTCGACCGAAAAACTGTTTTTT
TRBD1	-	TRBV27	TRBJ1-2	CASSFYRGRNYGYTF	TGTGCCAGCAGTTTCTACAGGGGGAGGAACTATGGCTACACCTTC
-	-	TRBV10-3	TRBJ1-1	CAISESKGTGQEAFF	TGTGCCATCAGTGAGTCGAAAGGAACCGGACAGGAAGCTTTCTTT
-	-	TRBV28	TRBJ1-2	CASSPQDTNYGYTF	TGTGCCAGCAGTCCGCAGGATACTAACTATGGCTACACCTTC
-	-	TRBV7-3	TRBJ2-1	CASSLTPGVMDEQFF	TGTGCCAGCAGCTTAACCCCGGGGGTAATGGATGAGCAGTTCTTC
-	-	TRBV28	TRBJ2-7	CAGGTSYEQYF	TGTGCCGGGGGGACCTCCTACGAGCAGTACTTC
TRBD1	-	TRBV27	TRBJ1-2	CASRMGQFYGYTF	TGTGCCAGCAGGATGGGACAGTTCTATGGCTACACCTTC
TRBD2	once	TRBV4-3	TRBJ2-3	CASSPRAGLAGELTDTQYF	TGCGCCAGCAGCCCCCGGGCTGGACTAGCGGGCGAGCTTACAGATACGCAGTATTTT
TRBD1	few	TRBV2	TRBJ2-7	CAGTGEGYEQYF	TGTGCCGGAACAGGGGAAGGCTACGAGCAGTACTTC
TRBD2	once	TRBV28	TRBJ2-1	CASSLGLAGGNEQFF	TGTGCCAGCAGTTTAGGGCTAGCGGGAGGAAATGAGCAGTTCTTC
TRBD2	few	TRBV29-1	TRBJ2-2	CSVPLAGGNTGELFF	TGCAGCGTCCCACTAGCGGGGGGGAACACCGGGGAGCTGTTTTTT
-	-	TRBV29-1	TRBJ2-1	CSAFPGRHNEQFF	TGCAGCGCTTTCCCTGGAAGACACAATGAGCAGTTCTTC
-	-	TRBV27	TRBJ1-5	CASRKTGGSNQPQHF	TGTGCCAGCAGAAAGACAGGCGGTAGCAATCAGCCCCAGCATTTT
-	-	TRBV28	TRBJ2-1	CASSPKGFNEQFF	TGTGCCAGCAGCCCGAAGGGGTTCAATGAGCAGTTCTTC
-	-	TRBV5-1	TRBJ1-1	CASSPGTGNTEAFF	TGCGCCAGCAGCCCCGGGACGGGGAACACTGAAGCTTTCTTT
-	-	TRBV5-6	TRBJ1-1	CASSSPGGGITEAFF	TGTGCCAGCAGCTCTCCGGGCGGGGGCATCACTGAAGCTTTCTTT
-	-	TRBV7-3	TRBJ2-2	CASSRQDNTGELFF	TGTGCCAGCAGTCGCCAGGATAACACCGGGGAGCTGTTTTTT
-	-	TRBV10-3	TRBJ2-1	CAISESGESGASYNEQFF	TGTGCCATCAGTGAGTCGGGTGAGTCGGGGGCCTCCTACAATGAGCAGTTCTTC
TRBD2	-	TRBV4-2	TRBJ2-1	CASSPREGSGGTAYNEQFF	TGTGCCAGCAGCCCGAGAGAGGGTAGCGGGGGGACAGCCTACAATGAGCAGTTCTTC
TRBD2	-	TRBV10-3	TRBJ2-7	CAISESGGYGLAEVGEQYF	TGTGCCATCAGTGAGTCGGGAGGGTATGGGCTAGCGGAGGTGGGGGAGCAGTACTTC
TRBD2	-	TRBV19	TRBJ2-7	CASSPWEGAYEQYF	TGTGCCAGTAGCCCCTGGGAGGGAGCCTACGAGCAGTACTTC
-	-	TRBV7-2	TRBJ2-7	CASSSEGGYYEQYF	TGTGCCAGCAGCTCGGAGGGCGGGTACTACGAGCAGTACTTC
-	-	TRBV15	TRBJ1-5	CATSLQEDNQPQHF	TGTGCCACCAGCTTGCAGGAGGACAATCAGCCCCAGCATTTT
-	-	TRBV9	TRBJ2-5	CASSDADSPRTQYF	TGTGCCAGCAGTGACGCGGACTCCCCCAGGACCCAGTACTTC
TRBD1	-	TRBV28	TRBJ1-2	CASSSSGTGSDGYTF	TGTGCCAGCAGTTCATCCGGGACAGGTAGTGATGGCTACACCTTC
-	-	TRBV5-1	TRBJ1-1	CASTSRGGGTEAFF	TGCGCCAGCACCTCGAGGGGCGGGGGCACTGAAGCTTTCTTT
-	-	TRBV9	TRBJ1-1	CASSPSGTADTEAFF	TGTGCCAGCAGCCCTTCAGGGACGGCTGACACTGAAGCTTTCTTT
TRBD2	-	TRBV5-6	TRBJ2-1	CASRPVTSGSYEQFF	TGTGCCAGCAGACCCGTGACTAGCGGGAGTTATGAGCAGTTCTTC
TRBD1	-	TRBV5-1	TRBJ2-7	CASSLEPGGREQYF	TGCGCCAGCAGCTTGGAACCAGGGGGCCGTGAGCAGTACTTC
-	-	TRBV11-1	TRBJ2-5	CASSIVAATPEETQYF	TGTGCCAGCAGCATTGTCGCCGCCACGCCGGAAGAGACCCAGTACTTC
-	once	TRBV11-2	TRBJ2-7	CASSLGSGGPYEQYF	TGTGCCAGCAGCTTAGGATCTGGAGGCCCCTACGAGCAGTACTTC
TRBD1	-	TRBV27	TRBJ1-1	CASRSGGKAFF	TGTGCCAGCAGGTCAGGGGGGAAAGCTTTCTTT
-	-	TRBV13	TRBJ2-7	CASNRLGAEQYF	TGTGCCAGCAACAGACTTGGCGCCGAGCAGTACTTC
-	-	TRBV6-5	TRBJ1-1	CASRGTSEAFF	TGTGCCAGCAGAGGGACGTCTGAAGCTTTCTTT
TRBD1	-	TRBV23-1	TRBJ2-1	CASSPTGGAHNEQFF	TGCGCCAGCAGTCCGACAGGGGGTGCCCACAATGAGCAGTTCTTC
TRBD2	-	TRBV5-1	TRBJ2-1	CASSPQGLAGVVDEQFF	TGCGCCAGCAGCCCCCAGGGACTAGCGGGAGTGGTGGATGAGCAGTTCTTC
TRBD2	few	TRBV6-4	TRBJ2-4	CASSPSAGGPENIQYF	TGTGCCAGCAGCCCCTCAGCGGGAGGGCCAGAAAACATTCAGTACTTC
-	-	TRBV6-5	TRBJ1-2	CASSYDRRGYTF	TGTGCCAGCAGTTACGACAGAAGAGGCTACACCTTC